The 27 T cell receptor beta chains below all came from one sample that was sequenced in a study of T cell responses to AZD1222 COVID-19 vaccine. Clones were sequenced by immunoSEQ multiplex PCR, and TCRdb holds only the in-frame ones, with some missing. The sample yields over 95,000 clones, approximately 92% seen once. This sample comprised peripheral blood, obtained on day 0 of AZD1222 vaccination. Receptors were obtained from an adult in good health.

The chain is built from TRBV27 and TRBJ1-2; 9 bases are a match to TRBD1. The ends lost 3 bases at V and 8 bases at J; junction bases unmatched: 10. Germline assignment: CDR1 MNHEY and CDR2 SMNVEV (reference sequence). This CDR3 has 15 residues. The CDR3 reads CASSFSRTGAYGYTF. In DNA, the CDR3 is TGTGCCAGCAGTTTCAGCAGGACAGGGGCTTACGGCTACACCTTC.

This rearrangement joins TRBV4-3 to TRBJ2-1, with TRBD2 matching over 7 bases. Per the germline V gene, CDR1 is LGHNA and CDR2 is YSLEER. V gave up 4 bases and J gave up 0 bases; unmatched junction bases: 9. CDR3 size: 17 residues. CDR3: CASSPQRGGSSYNEQFF. The CDR3 DNA is TGCGCCAGCAGCCCGCAGCGGGGAGGAAGCTCCTACAATGAGCAGTTCTTC.

This sequence joins TRBV6-2 or TRBV6-3 and TRBJ1-4; 10 bases map to TRBD1. This CDR3 has 16 amino acids. Germline V CDR1 and CDR2: MNHEY, SVGEGT. Germline trimming cut 6 bases from V and 3 bases from J; bases unmatched to any gene: 7. The CDR3 reads CASSPSGTGANEKLFF. The DNA of the CDR3 is TGTGCCAGCAGCCCTTCCGGGACAGGGGCTAATGAAAAACTGTTTTTT.

This clone has just a few counts. The chain carries TRBV14 and TRBJ1-2, with TRBD1 matching over 10 bases. CDR3 length: 16 residues. Germline trimming cut 0 bases from V and 7 bases from J; bases unmatched to any gene: 8. Per the germline V gene, CDR1 is SGHDN and CDR2 is FVKESK. Here the CDR3 reads CASSQDTADRGPGYTF. CDR3 in DNA: TGTGCCAGCAGCCAAGATACTGCCGACAGGGGGCCTGGCTACACCTTC.

As to this clone: One end of the junction does not line up with germline, which may come from a read error. The chain combines TRBV7-7 with TRBJ1-5; D is uncertain. CDR1 SSHAT and CDR2 FNYEAQ come from the germline V gene (reference sequence). The CDR3 spans 16 residues. This CDR3 is CASSTPRRGDNQPQHF. The CDR3 DNA is TGTGCTAGCAGCACACCCCGACGAGGAGACAATCAGCCCCAGCATTTT.

V is TRBV27 and J is TRBJ2-6; 7 bases line up with TRBD2. In germline, CDR1 is MNHEY, CDR2 SMNVEV (reference sequence). The CDR3 has 16 amino acids. The trim removed 6 bases at V and 0 bases at J, leaving 5 bases unmatched. CDR3 in DNA: TGTGCCAGCAGCCCCTGGACTAGCTCTGGGGCCAACGTCCTGACTTTC. The encoded protein is CASSPWTSSGANVLTF.

The chain is built from TRBV13 and TRBJ1-4; 12 nucleotides align to TRBD1. V lost 3 bases and J lost 7; bases outside the gene matches: 3. Germline loops: CDR1 PRHDT, CDR2 FYEKMQ (reference sequence). The CDR3 is 15 amino acids. As DNA, the CDR3 is TGTGCCAGCAGCTTGGGACAGGGGGCCGGTGAAAAACTGTTTTTT. As protein: CASSLGQGAGEKLFF.

The CDR3 DNA follows: TGTGCCAGCAGCCCAGACTACCGGGACGAGCAGTACTTC. Translating gives CASSPDYRDEQYF. The J gene is TRBJ2-7, the V gene TRBV7-3; D possibly corresponds to TRBD2 (5 bases). From germline, CDR1 is SGHTA and CDR2 FQGTGA. Trimming pared 5 bases from V and 5 bases from J, leaving 13 bases between. This CDR3 spans 13 amino acids.

The CDR3: CASSKSQATEAFF. CDR3 coding DNA: TGTGCCAGCAGCAAGAGTCAGGCCACTGAAGCTTTCTTT. The gene calls are TRBV7-3 and TRBJ1-1; D remains unclear. Trimming removed 5 bases at V and 4 bases at J, with 11 bases between. Germline V gene data show CDR1 as SGHTA and CDR2 as FQGTGA. The CDR3 is made up of 13 amino acids.

J is TRBJ1-2 and V is TRBV6-1, with 7 nucleotides matching TRBD1. Germline CDR1 is MNHNS and CDR2 is SASEGT. CDR3 size: 14 residues. Germline trimming cut 1 base from V and 4 bases from J; bases unmatched to any gene: 3. The CDR3 sequence is CASSEVGTAYGYTF. The DNA of the CDR3 is TGTGCCAGCAGTGAAGTAGGGACAGCCTATGGCTACACCTTC.

The chain carries TRBV23-1 and TRBJ2-1; TRBD1 or TRBD2 may be the D gene (5 bases each). TRBV23-1 has ORF status, its function being uncertain. The CDR3 loop spans 20 amino acids. Trimming left V 3 bases short and J 2 bases short, with 26 bases between. This CDR3 is CASSQSDSQAYLAAYNEQFF. The CDR3 DNA sequence: TGCGCCAGCAGTCAGTCCGACAGTCAGGCTTACCTAGCTGCCTACAATGAGCAGTTCTTC.

The chain couples TRBV10-3 to TRBJ1-3; D remains ambiguous. Germline CDR1 ENHRY, CDR2 SYGVKD. V shed 0 bases and J shed 5 bases, with 8 bases lying between them. This CDR3 is built from 14 residues. CDR3 residues: CAISESGWRNTIYF. Written as DNA, the CDR3 is TGTGCCATCAGTGAGTCGGGATGGCGAAACACCATATATTTT.

This chain links TRBV5-1 with TRBJ2-5; D is uncertain. The length of the CDR3 is 12 residues. Trimming stripped 1 base from V and 4 bases from J, with 5 bases between. Germline CDR1 is SGHRS and CDR2 is YFSETQ. CDR3 sequence: CASSLTVETQYF. The CDR3 DNA sequence: TGCGCCAGCAGCTTGACAGTAGAGACCCAGTACTTC.

Details on this clone: One end of the junction varies from germline; a read error may be responsible. This chain uses TRBV4-1 with TRBJ2-1; 11 bases match TRBD2. This CDR3 region has 17 residues. Germline V CDR1 and CDR2: MGHRA, YSYEKL. This chain's CDR3 is CASSEERTSGRYNEQFF. For the CDR3, the DNA is TGCGCCAGCAGCGAAGAAAGGACTAGCGGGCGATACAATGAGCAGTTCTTC.

This sequence joins TRBV6-1 and TRBJ2-2; D is unclear. Per the germline V gene, CDR1 is MNHNS and CDR2 is SASEGT. The CDR3 loop spans 15 amino acids. Between the trimmed V and J ends, which lost 1 base and 4 bases, there was a span of 10 bases. CDR3 sequence: CASSEGQILTGELFF. The DNA for the CDR3 is TGTGCCAGCAGTGAAGGCCAGATTCTCACCGGGGAGCTGTTTTTT.

The chain is built from TRBV6-5 and TRBJ2-1; TRBD2 matches 13 bases. Germline V gene sequence: CDR1 MNHEY, CDR2 SVGAGI. The CDR3 has 15 residues. The ends lost 8 bases at V and 5 bases at J; junction bases unmatched: 6. CDR3 loop: CASAGLAGANNEQFF. For the CDR3, the DNA is TGTGCCAGCGCCGGACTAGCGGGAGCGAACAATGAGCAGTTCTTC.

This clone has a handful of counts. The genes are TRBV19 and TRBJ1-2, with 9 bases fitting TRBD1. Germline V CDR1 and CDR2: LNHDA, SQIVND (reference sequence). With V trimmed by 5 bases and J by 1 base, 2 bases remained unmatched. This CDR3 comprises 14 residues. In nucleotides, the CDR3 is TGTGCCAGTAGTCCGGGACAGGGTAACTATGGCTACACCTTC. Translation gives CASSPGQGNYGYTF.

This sequence joins TRBV29-1 and TRBJ2-6, with 8 bases matching TRBD1. J was trimmed by 3 bases and V by 3 bases; bases with no gene match: 1. This CDR3 is 14 amino acids long. Looked up from germline, CDR1 is SQVTM and CDR2 is ANQGSEA. CDR3 protein: CSVEDRDGANVLTF. The CDR3 DNA reads as TGCAGCGTTGAGGACAGGGATGGGGCCAACGTCCTGACTTTC. The entire variable domain, with the rest obtained from reference TRBV29-1 and TRBJ2-6, is as follows: SAVISQKPSRDICQRGTSLTIQCQVDSQVTMMFWYRQQPGQSLTLIATANQGSEATYESGFVIDKFPISRPNLTFSTLTVSNMSPEDSSIYLCSVEDRDGANVLTFGAGSRLTVL.

The J gene is TRBJ1-2, the V gene TRBV28; TRBD1 agrees at 10 bases. The junction had 10 bases not matched to a gene; V was cut back by 6 bases and J by 0 bases. Germline V gene data show CDR1 as MDHEN and CDR2 as SYDVKM. This CDR3 comprises 17 residues. Here the CDR3 reads CASRDRGIRFSNYGYTF. CDR3 DNA sequence: TGTGCCAGCAGGGACAGGGGGATCCGATTTTCTAACTATGGCTACACCTTC.

This rearrangement joins TRBV9 to TRBJ2-7; D may be TRBD2 (5 bases). Germline assignment: CDR1 SGDLS and CDR2 YYNGEE. Trimming took 5 bases from V and 5 from J, leaving 14 bases between them. CDR3 length: 13 amino acids. DNA of the CDR3: TGTGCCAGCAGTAAACTAGTTTCCCACGAGCAGTACTTC. It is translated as CASSKLVSHEQYF.

The V gene is TRBV9, the J gene TRBJ1-2; D is unclear. Germline V CDR1 and CDR2: SGDLS, YYNGEE. The CDR3 has 12 residues. V lost 5 bases and J 6 bases, leaving 11 bases between the germline ends. CDR3 nucleotides: TGTGCCAGCAGACGGGAGGATCATGGCTACACCTTC. It encodes CASRREDHGYTF.

The V gene is TRBV5-6, the J gene TRBJ1-1; D call uncertain. With 7 bases removed from V and 4 bases from J, the gap between germline ends came to 8 bases. CDR3 length equals 11 residues. Germline loops: CDR1 SGHDT, CDR2 YYEEEE. The CDR3: CASAEGTEAFF. CDR3 DNA sequence: TGTGCCAGCGCCGAGGGCACTGAAGCTTTCTTT.

The DNA for the CDR3 is TGTGCCAGCAAGGTACTAGCGGGCGAGCAGTACTTC. It yields the protein CASKVLAGEQYF. The gene calls are TRBV28 and TRBJ2-7; 9 nucleotides match TRBD2. With 7 bases clipped from V and 6 bases from J, the junction kept 4 bases outside the gene matches. The CDR3 is 12 amino acids. The germline CDR1 and CDR2 sequences are MDHEN and SYDVKM.

CDR3 in DNA: TGTGCCAGCAGAGCTCTAGCGGGAGGATACAATGAGCAGTTCTTC. Its translation: CASRALAGGYNEQFF. The chain employs TRBV27 and TRBJ2-1; 11 bases match TRBD2. Germline V gene sequence: CDR1 MNHEY, CDR2 SMNVEV (reference sequence). The CDR3 spans 15 residues. Trimming cost V 6 bases and J 4 bases; bases outside gene matches: 5.

This clone showed up just a few times. The chain employs TRBV18 and TRBJ2-7, with D perhaps matching TRBD1 (5 bases). This CDR3 contains 16 residues. Per the germline V gene, CDR1 is KGHSH and CDR2 is LQKENI. Trimming removed 0 bases from V and 2 bases from J, with 14 bases in between. This CDR3 is CASSPPGRRGPYEQYF. In DNA, the CDR3 is TGTGCCAGCTCACCACCGGGGCGCCGAGGCCCCTACGAGCAGTACTTC.

V and J are TRBV28 and TRBJ1-1, with D perhaps TRBD1 (6 bases). V shed 4 bases and J shed 1 base, with 10 bases lying between them. Germline loops: CDR1 MDHEN, CDR2 SYDVKM. The CDR3 has 14 amino acids. The CDR3, as DNA: TGTGCCAGCAGTTCACAGGGACCGAACACTGAAGCTTTCTTT. This translates into CASSSQGPNTEAFF.

The chain couples TRBV9 to TRBJ2-7, with 9 nucleotides matching TRBD2. The CDR3 has 17 amino acids. Per germline, CDR1 SGDLS and CDR2 YYNGEE. V was pared by 0 bases and J by 1 base, with 8 bases of the junction left unmatched. The CDR3 sequence: CASSVGGIAGESYEQYF. CDR3 coding DNA: TGTGCCAGCAGCGTAGGGGGAATAGCGGGAGAATCCTACGAGCAGTACTTC.